The 11 T cell receptor beta chains listed next were all sequenced from one sample in a study of siplizumab effects on memory and regulatory T cells. Clones were read by immunoSEQ multiplex PCR, and TCRdb kept only the in-frame ones, dropping some. The sample consists of roughly 50,000 clones, about 97% of them appearing once. Sequenced sample: naive CD4+ T cells sorted from blood. These receptors all stem from a human donor in good health.

The rearrangement links TRBV9 to TRBJ2-7; 13 bases map to TRBD2. Germline V gene sequence: CDR1 SGDLS, CDR2 YYNGEE. The V gene end was trimmed by 2 bases and the J gene end by 7 bases; junction bases not matched to a gene: 6. This CDR3 contains 15 residues. The CDR3 region is CASSVGLAGVGEQYF. In DNA form, the CDR3 reads TGTGCCAGCAGCGTCGGACTAGCGGGAGTAGGAGAGCAGTACTTC.

As DNA, the CDR3 is TGTGCCTGGAGTGTCCCAGGGGCCTCCGGGGGCTACACCTTC. Translated, it gives CAWSVPGASGGYTF. V usage is TRBV30 and J usage is TRBJ1-2; a possible D gene is TRBD1 (6 bases). The CDR3 spans 14 residues. Trimming cost V 0 bases and J 8 bases, with 16 bases left between them. CDR1 GTSNPN and CDR2 SVGIG come from the germline V gene (reference sequence).

The rearrangement links TRBV4-1 to TRBJ1-5; D unclear. Trimming shortened V by 3 bases and J by 3 bases, and 15 bases separated the two germline ends. This CDR3 is 16 amino acids long. Germline V CDR1 and CDR2: MGHRA, YSYEKL. DNA of the CDR3: TGCGCCAGCAGCCACCTGCTGGCCGGACCCAATCAGCCCCAGCATTTT. It yields the protein CASSHLLAGPNQPQHF.

The rearrangement joins TRBV19 to TRBJ2-1; TRBD2 aligns across 7 bases. This CDR3 is 17 amino acids long. V shed 3 bases, J shed 4 bases, and the junction held 12 bases outside the gene matches. The germline V gene has CDR1 LNHDA and CDR2 SQIVND (reference sequence). For the CDR3, the DNA is TGTGCCAGTAGTATTTTGGCGGGAGACTCGGGGTACAATGAGCAGTTCTTC. This codes for CASSILAGDSGYNEQFF.

The chain uses TRBV5-4 and TRBJ2-3; TRBD2 aligns across 7 bases. This CDR3 region has 14 residues. V was pared by 2 bases and J by 3 bases, with 3 bases of the junction left unmatched. Germline V lookup: CDR1 SGHNT, CDR2 YYREEE (reference sequence). CDR3 sequence: CASSLASGTDTQYF. The CDR3, as DNA: TGTGCCAGCAGCTTAGCTAGCGGAACAGATACGCAGTATTTT. Full variable domain (missing parts from reference TRBV5-4 and TRBJ2-3): ETGVTQSPTHLIKTRGQQVTLRCSSQSGHNTVSWYQQALGQGPQFIFQYYREEENGRGNFPPRFSGLQFPNYSSELNVNALELDDSALYLCASSLASGTDTQYFGPGTRLTVL.

The genes are TRBV19 and TRBJ2-1; 7 bases are a match to TRBD2. Germline CDR1 is LNHDA and CDR2 is SQIVND (reference sequence). V lost 7 bases and J lost 8; bases outside the gene matches: 14. This CDR3 contains 15 residues. The chain's CDR3 is CASNPGGAGIHEQFF. The CDR3 DNA is TGTGCCAGTAACCCCGGGGGAGCGGGAATTCATGAGCAGTTCTTC.

V is TRBV12-5 and J is TRBJ2-2; D gene uncertain. V was pared by 0 bases and J by 6 bases, with 14 bases between. Germline V CDR1 and CDR2: LGHNT, FRNRAP. The CDR3 is 16 residues long. As DNA, the CDR3 is TGTGCTAGTGGTTTGGTACTCCAAAGGGCCGCCGGGGAGCTGTTTTTT. As protein: CASGLVLQRAAGELFF. The full variable domain, rest sourced from reference TRBV12-5 and TRBJ2-2, is DARVTQTPRHKVTEMGQEVTMRCQPILGHNTVFWYRQTMMQGLELLAYFRNRAPLDDSGMPKDRFSAEMPDATLATLKIQPSEPRDSAVYFCASGLVLQRAAGELFFGEGSRLTVL.

The chain carries TRBV29-1 and TRBJ2-1; D is unclear. The CDR3 is made up of 14 amino acids. Deletions cut 5 bases from V and 1 base from J, with 12 bases between. CDR1 is SQVTM and CDR2 is ANQGSEA in the germline V gene. The DNA of the CDR3 is TGCAGCGTTCACCAGATACCGTCCTACAATGAGCAGTTCTTC. This sequence encodes CSVHQIPSYNEQFF.

The chain links TRBV15 to TRBJ1-5; D not resolved. CDR3 length: 15 residues. Per the germline V gene, CDR1 is LNHNV and CDR2 is YYDKDF (reference sequence). The V gene lost 0 bases and the J gene lost 5 bases, with 11 bases spanning the gap. CDR3 sequence: CATSRDKEKDQPQHF. CDR3 in DNA: TGTGCCACCAGCAGAGATAAGGAGAAGGATCAGCCCCAGCATTTT.

The V call is TRBV4-1, the J call TRBJ2-3; 7 positions match TRBD1. Germline-derived CDR1 and CDR2 are MGHRA and YSYEKL. The CDR3 extends over 16 amino acids. V was pared by 1 base and J by 3 bases, with 7 bases of the junction left unmatched. CDR3: CASSQVGRGYTDTQYF. Written as DNA, the CDR3 is TGCGCCAGCAGCCAAGTTGGCAGGGGGTATACAGATACGCAGTATTTT.

V usage is TRBV7-3 and J usage is TRBJ2-7; D might be TRBD1 (6 bases). This CDR3 contains 16 residues. V lost 4 bases, J lost 1 base, and 17 bases lay in between. CDR1 is SGHTA and CDR2 is FQGTGA in the germline V gene. The CDR3 DNA is TGTGCCAGCAGCTCCCCGGGACACCCGTTTTCCTACGAGCAGTACTTC. As protein: CASSSPGHPFSYEQYF. Together with reference TRBV7-3 and TRBJ2-7, the CDR3 gives the full variable domain: GAGVSQTPSNKVTEKGKYVELRCDPISGHTALYWYRQSLGQGPEFLIYFQGTGAADDSGLPNDRFFAVRPEGSVSTLKIQRTERGDSAVYLCASSSPGHPFSYEQYFGPGTRLTVT.